The source of this T cell receptor beta chain is a study of T cell clonality in common variable immunodeficiency. General study points: The cause of increased CVID clonality remains unclear without subpopulation sequencing.

The CDR3 totals 13 residues. Looked up from germline, CDR1 is DFQATT and CDR2 is SNEGSKA (reference sequence). The V and J ends lost 1 base and 6 bases, in that order; junction bases with no gene match: 5. Heparinized whole blood, roughly 4.5 to 8 ml, came from each donor. Clones were read by immunoSEQ multiplex PCR, and TCRdb kept only the in-frame ones, dropping some. This repertoire holds roughly 42,000 clones, and none appear only once. This clone was seen repeatedly, ten times or more. Its antigen remains unidentified. The DNA ends 3 residues before the CDR3 does, and the rest of the CDR3 is filled in from the germline J gene.

The sequence was collected from a person aged 18 to 75 in good health. The specimen sequenced was peripheral blood mononuclear cells. The chain is built from TRBV20-1 and TRBJ1-2, with 7 bases matching TRBD1. The covered CDR3 bases are TGCAGTGCTAGAGGGGGAGGGGGCGATGGC. This codes for CSARGGGGDG. The whole CDR3 reads CSARGGGGDGYTF.